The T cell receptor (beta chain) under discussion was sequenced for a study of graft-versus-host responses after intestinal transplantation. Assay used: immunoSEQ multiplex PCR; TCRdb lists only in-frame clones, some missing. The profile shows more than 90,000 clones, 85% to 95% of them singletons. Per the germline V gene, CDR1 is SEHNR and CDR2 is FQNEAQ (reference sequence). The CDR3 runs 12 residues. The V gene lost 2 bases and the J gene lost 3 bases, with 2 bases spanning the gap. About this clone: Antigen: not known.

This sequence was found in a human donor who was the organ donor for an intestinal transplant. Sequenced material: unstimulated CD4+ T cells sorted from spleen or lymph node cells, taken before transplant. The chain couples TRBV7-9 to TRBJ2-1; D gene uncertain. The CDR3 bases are TGTGCCAGCAGCTTATACTACAATGAGCAGTTCTTC. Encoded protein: CASSLYYNEQFF.